This T cell receptor (beta chain) derives from a study of CD8 T cells in ankylosing spondylitis. Germline assignment: CDR1 MNHEY and CDR2 SMNVEV (reference sequence). This CDR3 has 14 amino acids. J was trimmed by 6 bases and V by 5 bases; bases with no gene match: 7. By quantitative 5'-RACE with molecular barcodes, the TCR beta libraries were made. TCRdb reprocessed the 5' RACE reads with MiXCR, giving one entry per CDR3 protein. In the table there are over 450,000 distinct CDR3 sequences, about an eighth of which are singletons. Comments on this clonotype: Its antigen is undetermined.

Broader study findings: In reactive arthritis synovial fluid and blood, some motif variants had been reported before. What appeared characteristic of ankylosing spondylitis blood was a TCR beta motif of eight highly homologous variants. Enrichment of disease-linked clones was reportedly significant in matched ankylosing spondylitis synovial fluid.

The source is a male donor with ankylosing spondylitis. This chain connects TRBV27 to TRBJ2-7, with TRBD2 matching over 10 bases. Source material: blood, either unsorted or a sorted T cell fraction (not recorded which). The chain's CDR3 is CASSQREGLGEQYF. CDR3 nucleotide sequence: TGTGCCAGCAGTCAGCGGGAGGGCCTCGGCGAGCAGTACTTC.